One sample yielded the 9 T cell receptor beta chains listed below, sequenced in a study of T cell responses to AZD1222 COVID-19 vaccine. Here immunoSEQ multiplex PCR was the method, and the copy in TCRdb shows in-frame clones only, minus some. This table holds approximately 90,000 clones, about 86% found once. The sequencing here drew on peripheral blood, taken on day 0 of AZD1222 vaccination. These receptors all come from an adult in good health.

The gene calls are TRBV19 and TRBJ1-5, with D unresolved. The CDR3 has 12 amino acids. Germline lookup yields CDR1 LNHDA and CDR2 SQIVND (reference sequence). The V and J ends lost 10 bases and 0 bases respectively, with 7 bases between them. Here the CDR3 reads CATGFSNQPQHF. In DNA, the CDR3 is TGTGCCACCGGATTTAGCAATCAGCCCCAGCATTTT.

The chain has TRBV28 and TRBJ2-7, with D tentatively TRBD1 (5 bases). Germline-derived CDR1 and CDR2 are MDHEN and SYDVKM. The germline V and J ends were trimmed by 3 bases and 5 bases, with 14 bases remaining between them. The CDR3 runs to 14 residues. The CDR3 region has the DNA TGTGCCAGCAGTTTGGAGCAGGGTTCTCACGAGCAGTACTTC. It codes for CASSLEQGSHEQYF.

The chain recombines TRBV18 with TRBJ2-7; 7 bases match TRBD1. V lost 3 bases and J lost 3; bases outside the gene matches: 8. From germline, CDR1 is KGHSH and CDR2 LQKENI. This CDR3 spans 15 amino acids. The CDR3 nucleotides are TGTGCCAGCTCACCCCTTCGGGACAGATTCTACGAGCAGTACTTC. Protein: CASSPLRDRFYEQYF.

This chain links TRBV19 with TRBJ1-5, with D perhaps matching TRBD1 (5 bases). The germline CDR1 and CDR2 sequences are LNHDA and SQIVND (reference sequence). V shed 1 base and J shed 4 bases, with 11 bases lying between them. The length of the CDR3 is 15 residues. The CDR3 sequence is CASSIAERGNQPQHF. The DNA of the CDR3 is TGTGCCAGTAGTATAGCGGAGCGGGGGAATCAGCCCCAGCATTTT.

The chain combines TRBV6-1 with TRBJ1-1, with TRBD1 matching over 7 bases. From germline, CDR1 is MNHNS and CDR2 SASEGT. V dropped 6 bases and J dropped 7; count of bases not matched to a gene: 11. The CDR3 covers 14 residues. CDR3 loop: CASRDRPARHEAFF. CDR3 DNA: TGTGCCAGCAGGGACAGGCCAGCGAGGCATGAAGCTTTCTTT.

This sequence joins TRBV10-2 and TRBJ1-4, with no clear D. This CDR3 comprises 17 residues. V dropped 3 bases and J dropped 0 bases, with 14 bases sitting between them. Germline CDR1 WSHSY, CDR2 SAAADI. CDR3: CASSDPGSTSTNEKLFF. The DNA for the CDR3 is TGCGCCAGCAGTGACCCCGGGTCTACCTCAACTAATGAAAAACTGTTTTTT.

The rearrangement links TRBV19 to TRBJ2-2, with D possibly called TRBD1 or TRBD2 (5 bases each). The CDR3 runs to 17 residues. Germline V gene data show CDR1 as LNHDA and CDR2 as SQIVND (reference sequence). Trimming removed 0 bases at V and 6 bases at J, with 17 bases between. The CDR3 DNA is TGTGCCAGTAGTATAGATCTATTGGGGACGGGTCCCGGGGAGCTGTTTTTT. Its translation: CASSIDLLGTGPGELFF.

The J gene is TRBJ2-1, the V gene TRBV5-1; D is unclear. The CDR3 covers 15 residues. Germline V gene lookup returns CDR1 SGHRS and CDR2 YFSETQ. Trimming cost V 0 bases and J 8 bases, with 15 bases left between them. Here the CDR3 reads CASSLVQIADDEQFF. The DNA for the CDR3 is TGCGCCAGCAGCTTGGTTCAGATTGCGGACGATGAGCAGTTCTTC.

The chain combines TRBV28 with TRBJ2-7; 11 bases agree with TRBD2. Trimming took 4 bases from V and 6 from J; bases not matched to a gene: 5. The CDR3 has 14 residues. Germline CDR1 is MDHEN and CDR2 is SYDVKM. The CDR3 loop is CASSYSGRAREQYF. In nucleotides, the CDR3 is TGTGCCAGCAGTTATAGCGGGAGGGCGCGCGAGCAGTACTTC. Full variable domain (rest looked up from reference TRBV28 and TRBJ2-7): DVKVTQSSRYLVKRTGEKVFLECVQDMDHENMFWYRQDPGLGLRLIYFSYDVKMKEKGDIPEGYSVSREKKERFSLILESASTNQTSMYLCASSYSGRAREQYFGPGTRLTVT.